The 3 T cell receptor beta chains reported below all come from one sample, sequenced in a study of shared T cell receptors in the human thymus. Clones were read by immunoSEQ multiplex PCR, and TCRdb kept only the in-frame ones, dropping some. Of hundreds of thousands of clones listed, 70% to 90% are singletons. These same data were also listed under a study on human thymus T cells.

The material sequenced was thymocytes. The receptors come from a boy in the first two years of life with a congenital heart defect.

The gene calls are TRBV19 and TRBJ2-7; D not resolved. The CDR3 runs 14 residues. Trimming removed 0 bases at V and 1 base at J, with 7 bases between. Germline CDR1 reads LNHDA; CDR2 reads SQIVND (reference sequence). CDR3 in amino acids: CASSIDHPSYEQYF. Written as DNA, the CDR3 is TGTGCCAGTAGTATAGATCATCCATCCTACGAGCAGTACTTC.

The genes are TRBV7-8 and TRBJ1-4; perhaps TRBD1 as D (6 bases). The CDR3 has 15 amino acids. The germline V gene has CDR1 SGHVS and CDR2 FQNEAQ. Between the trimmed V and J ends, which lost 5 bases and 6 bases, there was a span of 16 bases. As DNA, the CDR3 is TGTGCCAGCAGCCCCTTACAGGGTCGGGATGAAAAACTGTTTTTT. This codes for CASSPLQGRDEKLFF.

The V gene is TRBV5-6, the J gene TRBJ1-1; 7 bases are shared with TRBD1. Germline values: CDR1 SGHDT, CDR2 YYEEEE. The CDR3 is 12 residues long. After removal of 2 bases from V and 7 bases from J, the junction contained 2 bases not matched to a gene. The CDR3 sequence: CASSFTGDEAFF. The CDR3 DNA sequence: TGTGCCAGCAGCTTCACAGGGGATGAAGCTTTCTTT.